Listed below are T cell receptor beta chains from one sample, sequenced in a study of blood T cell repertoires in COVID-19. This table comes from immunoSEQ multiplex PCR, and its TCRdb copy is limited to in-frame clones, with some not included. The sample records around 140,000 clones, about four fifths being singletons. Sequencing was performed on PBMCs or T cells enriched from blood (not recorded which). The receptors here all came from a woman between 50 and 59 years old with acute COVID-19. CDR3s include the opening cysteine and the closing phenylalanine or tryptophan. Fields, in order: D gene, clone size, V gene, J gene, CDR3 protein, CDR3 DNA. D genes are given only for firm matches. Clone size appears in some rows only: once, few, many, or a class for an expanded clone.

d_gene: .
abundance: .
v_gene: TRBV9
j_gene: TRBJ2-6
CDR3aa: CASSGEAGANVLTF
CDR3nt: TGTGCCAGCAGCGGGGAGGCTGGGGCCAACGTCCTGACTTTC

d_gene: .
abundance: .
v_gene: TRBV3-1/TRBV3-2
j_gene: TRBJ1-3
CDR3aa: CASSVPSPLHARNTIYF
CDR3nt: TGTGCCAGCAGCGTTCCTAGTCCCTTACACGCACGAAACACCATATATTTT

d_gene: TRBD1
abundance: once
v_gene: TRBV12-5
j_gene: TRBJ1-2
CDR3aa: CARHSPDRGYPNYGYTF
CDR3nt: TGTGCTAGGCATAGCCCCGACAGGGGCTATCCTAACTATGGCTACACCTTC

d_gene: .
abundance: .
v_gene: TRBV7-3
j_gene: TRBJ1-1
CDR3aa: CASRAGLNTEAFF
CDR3nt: TGTGCCAGCAGGGCGGGCCTGAACACTGAAGCTTTCTTT

d_gene: TRBD2
abundance: .
v_gene: TRBV19
j_gene: TRBJ2-1
CDR3aa: CASITRGLGKDEQFF
CDR3nt: TGTGCCAGTATTACAAGGGGACTAGGAAAGGACGAGCAGTTCTTC

d_gene: .
abundance: .
v_gene: TRBV11-2
j_gene: TRBJ1-5
CDR3aa: CASVGNQPQHF
CDR3nt: TGTGCCTCGGTAGGCAATCAGCCCCAGCATTTT

d_gene: TRBD2
abundance: .
v_gene: TRBV7-3
j_gene: TRBJ2-2
CDR3aa: CASSSGTSGAGELFF
CDR3nt: TGTGCCAGCAGCTCCGGAACTAGCGGCGCCGGGGAGCTGTTTTTT

d_gene: TRBD2
abundance: .
v_gene: TRBV7-3
j_gene: TRBJ2-7
CDR3aa: CASSFGTSGSLQYF
CDR3nt: TGTGCCAGCAGCTTTGGGACTAGCGGGAGTCTACAGTACTTC

d_gene: TRBD2
abundance: few
v_gene: TRBV18
j_gene: TRBJ2-7
CDR3aa: CASSPPDVLAGGLQYF
CDR3nt: TGTGCCAGCTCACCGCCGGATGTTCTAGCGGGAGGTCTTCAGTACTTC

d_gene: .
abundance: .
v_gene: TRBV30
j_gene: TRBJ1-5
CDR3aa: CAWSSGSNQPQHF
CDR3nt: TGTGCCTGGAGTTCGGGTAGCAATCAGCCCCAGCATTTT

d_gene: TRBD2
abundance: .
v_gene: TRBV4-1
j_gene: TRBJ2-7
CDR3aa: CASSPGGREGSLSYEQYF
CDR3nt: TGCGCCAGCAGCCCCGGCGGGCGGGAGGGCTCCCTCTCCTACGAGCAGTACTTC

d_gene: TRBD1
abundance: .
v_gene: TRBV30
j_gene: TRBJ1-2
CDR3aa: CAWSVLEQWTGANYGYTF
CDR3nt: TGTGCCTGGAGTGTACTGGAACAATGGACAGGGGCTAACTATGGCTACACCTTC

d_gene: .
abundance: .
v_gene: TRBV13
j_gene: TRBJ1-1
CDR3aa: CASSLRNTEAFF
CDR3nt: TGTGCCAGCAGCTTACGGAACACTGAAGCTTTCTTT

d_gene: .
abundance: .
v_gene: TRBV6-5
j_gene: TRBJ2-5
CDR3aa: CASSYRRQETQYF
CDR3nt: TGTGCCAGCAGTTACAGGAGACAAGAGACCCAGTACTTC

d_gene: TRBD2
abundance: .
v_gene: TRBV6-5
j_gene: TRBJ2-1
CDR3aa: CASSYRGSGYNEQFF
CDR3nt: TGTGCCAGCAGTTACCGCGGGAGTGGTTACAATGAGCAGTTCTTC

d_gene: .
abundance: .
v_gene: TRBV15
j_gene: TRBJ2-3
CDR3aa: CATSRDFSGTQYF
CDR3nt: TGTGCCACCAGCAGAGACTTCTCCGGTACGCAGTATTTT

d_gene: .
abundance: .
v_gene: TRBV7-9
j_gene: TRBJ2-2
CDR3aa: CASSRRGARVTGELFF
CDR3nt: TGTGCCAGCAGCCGCCGGGGGGCTCGGGTCACCGGGGAGCTGTTTTTT

d_gene: .
abundance: .
v_gene: TRBV18
j_gene: TRBJ2-5
CDR3aa: CASSPQGVQETQYF
CDR3nt: TGTGCCAGCTCACCGCAAGGGGTCCAAGAGACCCAGTACTTC

d_gene: TRBD2
abundance: many
v_gene: TRBV29-1
j_gene: TRBJ2-7
CDR3aa: CSVEDPGGRAYEQYF
CDR3nt: TGCAGCGTTGAAGATCCAGGCGGGAGGGCCTACGAGCAGTACTTC

d_gene: TRBD1
abundance: .
v_gene: TRBV29-1
j_gene: TRBJ1-2
CDR3aa: CSGSGQGSRGYTF
CDR3nt: TGCAGCGGGAGCGGACAGGGATCGCGGGGCTACACCTTC

d_gene: .
abundance: .
v_gene: TRBV5-5
j_gene: TRBJ1-2
CDR3aa: CASSLGGMTSIF
CDR3nt: TGTGCCAGCAGCTTGGGTGGAATGACATCTATCTTC

d_gene: .
abundance: .
v_gene: TRBV9
j_gene: TRBJ1-3
CDR3aa: CASSGPRGSTGNTIYF
CDR3nt: TGTGCCAGCAGCGGCCCGCGGGGAAGCACTGGAAACACCATATATTTT

d_gene: .
abundance: .
v_gene: TRBV30
j_gene: TRBJ1-1
CDR3aa: CAWSVWQNTEAFF
CDR3nt: TGTGCCTGGAGTGTATGGCAGAACACTGAAGCTTTCTTT

d_gene: TRBD1
abundance: .
v_gene: TRBV30
j_gene: TRBJ2-2
CDR3aa: CAWCGQGVGELFF
CDR3nt: TGTGCCTGGTGCGGACAGGGGGTAGGGGAGCTGTTTTTT

d_gene: .
abundance: once
v_gene: TRBV3-1/TRBV3-2
j_gene: TRBJ1-1
CDR3aa: CASSQDTVGGTEAFF
CDR3nt: TGTGCCAGCAGCCAAGATACAGTCGGAGGCACTGAAGCTTTCTTT

d_gene: TRBD2
abundance: once
v_gene: TRBV12-5
j_gene: TRBJ2-5
CDR3aa: CASGLSGGRAGGHF
CDR3nt: TGTGCTAGTGGTTTGTCCGGCGGGAGGGCCGGTGGCCACTTC

d_gene: TRBD1
abundance: .
v_gene: TRBV7-9
j_gene: TRBJ2-3
CDR3aa: CASSSYPGQGQDTQYF
CDR3nt: TGTGCCAGCAGCTCCTATCCGGGACAGGGACAAGATACGCAGTATTTT

d_gene: .
abundance: .
v_gene: TRBV12-5
j_gene: TRBJ1-5
CDR3aa: CASGSGGYQPQHF
CDR3nt: TGTGCTAGTGGTTCTGGGGGGTATCAGCCCCAGCATTTT

d_gene: .
abundance: .
v_gene: TRBV7-9
j_gene: TRBJ2-1
CDR3aa: CASTPPQVSYNEQFF
CDR3nt: TGTGCCAGCACTCCTCCACAAGTATCCTACAATGAGCAGTTCTTC

d_gene: TRBD1
abundance: .
v_gene: TRBV19
j_gene: TRBJ1-6
CDR3aa: CASRQGWMSPLHF
CDR3nt: TGTGCCAGTAGACAGGGGTGGATGTCACCCCTCCACTTT

d_gene: TRBD2
abundance: .
v_gene: TRBV5-1
j_gene: TRBJ2-3
CDR3aa: CASSQSGMSTDTQYF
CDR3nt: TGCGCCAGCAGCCAAAGCGGGATGAGCACAGATACGCAGTATTTT

d_gene: TRBD2
abundance: .
v_gene: TRBV9
j_gene: TRBJ2-2
CDR3aa: CASSVAGGGTGELFF
CDR3nt: TGTGCCAGCAGCGTAGCGGGAGGAGGTACCGGGGAGCTGTTTTTT

d_gene: TRBD2
abundance: .
v_gene: TRBV4-3
j_gene: TRBJ2-5
CDR3aa: CASSQSNSGWGGTQYF
CDR3nt: TGCGCCAGCAGCCAATCTAACAGCGGGTGGGGGGGGACCCAGTACTTC

d_gene: TRBD1
abundance: .
v_gene: TRBV10-3
j_gene: TRBJ1-1
CDR3aa: CAISRTGDMNTEAFF
CDR3nt: TGTGCCATCAGTCGAACAGGGGACATGAACACTGAAGCTTTCTTT

d_gene: TRBD2
abundance: .
v_gene: TRBV6-1
j_gene: TRBJ2-3
CDR3aa: CASSETLAGADTQYF
CDR3nt: TGTGCCAGCAGTGAAACACTAGCGGGTGCAGATACGCAGTATTTT

d_gene: TRBD2
abundance: .
v_gene: TRBV2
j_gene: TRBJ2-5
CDR3aa: CASSEVAGVVRETQYF
CDR3nt: TGTGCCAGCAGTGAGGTTGCGGGGGTTGTTCGAGAGACCCAGTACTTC

d_gene: TRBD1
abundance: .
v_gene: TRBV19
j_gene: TRBJ1-6
CDR3aa: CASSPWGQGNSPLHF
CDR3nt: TGTGCCAGTAGTCCGTGGGGACAGGGCAATTCACCCCTCCACTTT

d_gene: .
abundance: .
v_gene: TRBV5-4
j_gene: TRBJ2-3
CDR3aa: CASSLVGGDTQYF
CDR3nt: TGTGCCAGCAGCTTGGTCGGGGGAGATACGCAGTATTTT

d_gene: TRBD1
abundance: .
v_gene: TRBV11-2
j_gene: TRBJ1-2
CDR3aa: CASSPITGQILYTF
CDR3nt: TGTGCCAGCAGCCCGATAACGGGACAGATCCTTTACACCTTC

d_gene: .
abundance: .
v_gene: TRBV6-5
j_gene: TRBJ1-1
CDR3aa: CASRSTRGPPEAFF
CDR3nt: TGTGCCAGCAGATCTACCAGGGGCCCCCCTGAAGCTTTCTTT

d_gene: TRBD1
abundance: .
v_gene: TRBV30
j_gene: TRBJ1-4
CDR3aa: CAWSLSRGNNEKLFF
CDR3nt: TGTGCCTGGAGTCTCTCCAGGGGGAATAATGAAAAACTGTTTTTT

d_gene: TRBD1
abundance: .
v_gene: TRBV10-3
j_gene: TRBJ2-7
CDR3aa: CAIRQGSYEQYF
CDR3nt: TGTGCCATTCGACAGGGATCGTACGAGCAGTACTTC

d_gene: .
abundance: .
v_gene: TRBV5-4
j_gene: TRBJ2-6
CDR3aa: CASSLTGAGANVLTF
CDR3nt: TGTGCCAGCAGCTTGACTGGGGCCGGGGCCAACGTCCTGACTTTC

d_gene: .
abundance: .
v_gene: TRBV5-1
j_gene: TRBJ1-5
CDR3aa: CASSPGQGKNQPQHF
CDR3nt: TGCGCCAGCAGCCCTGGTCAGGGGAAAAATCAGCCCCAGCATTTT

d_gene: .
abundance: few
v_gene: TRBV2
j_gene: TRBJ1-5
CDR3aa: CASQKVRGDSQPQHF
CDR3nt: TGTGCCAGCCAAAAAGTCCGGGGGGATAGTCAGCCCCAGCATTTT

d_gene: TRBD2
abundance: .
v_gene: TRBV5-1
j_gene: TRBJ2-1
CDR3aa: CASSSPAGGVHNEQFF
CDR3nt: TGCGCCAGCAGCTCCCCTGCGGGGGGCGTACACAATGAGCAGTTCTTC